This passage covers 22 T cell receptor beta chains from one sample sequenced in a study of cytomegalovirus exposure and HLA in healthy donors. PCR employed 60 Vbeta and 13 Jbeta primers. Sequencing used immunoSEQ multiplex PCR; TCRdb keeps in-frame clones, though not all of them. Found here are 170,000 or so clones, approximately 78% of them singletons; the top ten hold over 10%. Sample: PBMCs. The receptors were sampled from a woman aged 50 to 60 in good health and CMV-seropositive.

Here the CDR3 reads CASRPGLAGALGTQYF. Here the CDR3 DNA reads TGTGCCAGCAGACCCGGGTTAGCGGGGGCTCTCGGGACCCAGTACTTC. The J gene is TRBJ2-5, the V gene TRBV2; 9 bases fit TRBD2. The CDR3 has 16 amino acids. Germline V gene sequence: CDR1 SNHLY, CDR2 FYNNEI. J lost 7 bases, V lost 6 bases, and 15 bases had no gene match.

The rearrangement uses TRBV6-5 and TRBJ2-1, with D perhaps TRBD2 (6 bases). There are 15 residues in the CDR3. Between the trimmed V and J ends, which lost 7 bases and 2 bases, there was a span of 15 bases. The V gene's germline CDR1 is MNHEY and CDR2 SVGAGI. This chain's CDR3 is CASTGDIKAYNEQFF. The CDR3 DNA reads as TGTGCCAGCACGGGGGATATAAAGGCCTACAATGAGCAGTTCTTC.

This clone was observed a single time. This sequence joins TRBV15 and TRBJ1-4; D gene unclear. The CDR3 has 13 amino acids. Trimming pared 0 bases from V and 4 bases from J, leaving 3 bases between. The germline gives CDR1 LNHNV, CDR2 YYDKDF (reference sequence). CDR3 residues: CATSRDSNEKLFF. The CDR3 nucleotides are TGTGCCACCAGCAGAGATAGTAATGAAAAACTGTTTTTT.

As for this clone: Other DNA sequences in this sample translate to the same CDR3. The genes are TRBV6-5 and TRBJ1-5; D gene uncertain. The germline gives CDR1 MNHEY, CDR2 SVGAGI. Trimming pared 2 bases from V and 6 bases from J, leaving 8 bases between. The CDR3 loop spans 13 amino acids. The CDR3 protein is CASSYRGGQPQHF. CDR3 bases: TGTGCCAGCAGTTACAGAGGAGGTCAGCCCCAGCATTTT.

The CDR3 sequence: CASSLTGSRQETQYF. CDR3 nucleotides: TGTGCCAGCAGTCTAACAGGGTCTCGACAAGAGACCCAGTACTTC. V gene TRBV7-2 combines with J gene TRBJ2-5; possible D gene TRBD1, 6 bases. This CDR3 region has 15 residues. Germline CDR1 is SGHTA and CDR2 is FQGNSA. V dropped 6 bases and J dropped 2 bases, with 16 bases sitting between them.

The gene calls are TRBV10-2 and TRBJ2-5, with D perhaps matching TRBD2 (5 bases). This CDR3 comprises 16 residues. V lost 0 bases, J lost 2 bases, and 13 bases lay in between. The germline CDR1 and CDR2 sequences are WSHSY and SAAADI. This CDR3 reads CASSESRGHRQETQYF. For the CDR3, the DNA is TGCGCCAGCAGTGAGTCGAGAGGGCACCGACAAGAGACCCAGTACTTC.

The chain is built from TRBV6-6 and TRBJ1-4; D not certain. V was shortened by 0 bases and J by 4 bases, with 9 bases between the two germline ends. Germline CDR1 reads MNHNY; CDR2 reads SVGAGI (reference sequence). CDR3 length: 15 amino acids. The CDR3 sequence is CASSYSTGSNEKLFF. CDR3 sequence (DNA): TGTGCCAGCAGTTACTCGACTGGGAGTAATGAAAAACTGTTTTTT.

The gene calls are TRBV11-2 and TRBJ2-5, with 7 bases fitting TRBD2. J lost 4 bases, V lost 1 base, and 6 bases had no gene match. CDR1 is SGHAT, CDR2 FQNNGV, per germline. CDR3 size: 15 residues. CDR3 sequence reads: CASSLAPGGGETQYF. The CDR3 DNA sequence: TGTGCCAGCAGCTTAGCCCCTGGGGGGGGAGAGACCCAGTACTTC.

This clone occurred once. The CDR3 DNA reads as TGTGCCATCGGGCGGGGGGGGGAGGCCTACGAGCAGTACTTC. It encodes CAIGRGGEAYEQYF. The V call is TRBV10-3, the J call TRBJ2-7; 9 bases are a match to TRBD2. This CDR3 is built from 14 residues. The junction had 7 bases not matched to a gene; V was cut back by 8 bases and J by 2 bases. CDR1 and CDR2 (germline): ENHRY, SYGVKD.

This clone was seen just once. This chain joins TRBV6-5 and TRBJ1-5; D not resolved. Trimming shortened V by 2 bases and J by 6 bases, and 5 bases separated the two germline ends. Germline-derived CDR1 and CDR2 are MNHEY and SVGAGI. This CDR3 region has 12 residues. The CDR3 reads CASSYPSQPQHF. As DNA, the CDR3 is TGTGCCAGCAGTTACCCCAGTCAGCCCCAGCATTTT.

Regarding this clone: One end of the junction varies from germline; a read error may be responsible. The chain recombines TRBV7-9 with TRBJ1-2; no clear D. Germline CDR1 and CDR2: SEHNR and FQNEAQ (reference sequence). The CDR3 has 16 residues. CDR3 in amino acids: CSSSHVRGFENYGYTF. DNA for the CDR3: TGTTCCAGCAGCCACGTGAGAGGGTTTGAGAACTATGGCTACACCTTC.

The chain uses TRBV6-5 and TRBJ1-2; D not resolved. Trimming removed 5 bases from V and 4 bases from J, with 17 bases in between. The germline V gene has CDR1 MNHEY and CDR2 SVGAGI. This CDR3 comprises 15 residues. As DNA, the CDR3 is TGTGCCAGCAGTCCTCGGCGACACCTTTTCTATGGCTACACCTTC. Protein sequence: CASSPRRHLFYGYTF.

As concerns this clone: Other DNA sequences of this sample code for an identical CDR3. The J gene is TRBJ1-1, the V gene TRBV2; TRBD1 might be the D (5 bases). The CDR3 length is 13 residues. Trimming removed 2 bases at V and 3 bases at J, with 7 bases between. The germline gives CDR1 SNHLY, CDR2 FYNNEI. The CDR3 reads CASSESRDTEAFF. CDR3 bases: TGTGCCAGCAGTGAATCCAGGGACACTGAAGCTTTCTTT.

In its sample, this clone was seen once. This chain connects TRBV21-1 to TRBJ2-7; the table's D call, TRBD2, was not checked against the DNA. TRBV21-1 is a pseudogene. The CDR3 runs to 15 residues. CDR3 loop: CASSKGAGGSYEQYF. The CDR3 bases are TGTGCCAGCAGCAAAGGGGCGGGGGGGTCCTACGAGCAGTACTTC.

The chain couples TRBV4-1 to TRBJ1-2, with 9 bases identical to TRBD1. CDR3 length: 16 residues. Trimming cost V 3 bases and J 6 bases; bases outside gene matches: 11. Germline loops: CDR1 MGHRA, CDR2 YSYEKL. CDR3 loop: CASSQVPGQGWDGYTF. CDR3 DNA: TGCGCCAGCAGCCAGGTTCCGGGACAGGGATGGGATGGCTACACCTTC.

The J gene is TRBJ1-1, the V gene TRBV6-1, with TRBD1 matching 7 bases. Looked up from germline, CDR1 is MNHNS and CDR2 is SASEGT. Germline trimming cut 10 bases from V and 1 base from J; bases unmatched to any gene: 6. The CDR3 is 13 amino acids. CDR3 sequence: CATQGLGNTEAFF. The CDR3 coding sequence is TGTGCCACACAGGGGTTGGGGAACACTGAAGCTTTCTTT.

This clone was counted a few times. The CDR3: CASSECSVVAYNSPLHF. In DNA form, the CDR3 reads TGCGCCAGCAGTGAGTGTTCTGTCGTCGCCTATAATTCACCCCTCCACTTT. The chain links TRBV10-1 to TRBJ1-6, with D uncertain. The germline CDR1 and CDR2 sequences are WNHNN and SYGVQD (reference sequence). Trimming removed 1 base at V and 2 bases at J, with 12 bases between. The CDR3 contains 17 residues.

A few counts support this clone. V is TRBV30 and J is TRBJ2-7, with 7 bases lining up with TRBD1. CDR3 length: 14 residues. The germline V gene encodes CDR1 GTSNPN and CDR2 SVGIG (reference sequence). J gave up 3 bases and V 1 base, and 6 bases lay outside the gene matches. CDR3 DNA: TGTGCCTGGAGTGAACGACAGGGTTACTACGAGCAGTACTTC. This gives the protein CAWSERQGYYEQYF.

J is TRBJ1-1 and V is TRBV29-1; no clear D. Trimming cost V 6 bases and J 0 bases, with 11 bases left between them. The CDR3 spans 13 residues. Looked up from germline, CDR1 is SQVTM and CDR2 is ANQGSEA. CDR3 coding DNA: TGCAGCGTCCACAGAGACATGAACACTGAAGCTTTCTTT. This codes for CSVHRDMNTEAFF.

V gene TRBV2 combines with J gene TRBJ2-7; 11 bases are shared with TRBD2. Germline CDR1 and CDR2: SNHLY and FYNNEI. This CDR3 is 14 amino acids long. V shed 6 bases and J 4 bases; nucleotides not matched to a gene: 5. CDR3 residues: CASRVGTSGYEQYF. The CDR3 DNA reads as TGTGCCAGCAGAGTCGGGACTAGCGGTTACGAGCAGTACTTC.

This chain links TRBV7-2 with TRBJ2-2; a possible D gene is TRBD1 (6 bases). This CDR3 is built from 12 residues. Germline CDR1 is SGHTA and CDR2 is FQGNSA. This chain's CDR3 is CGGQGNTGELFF. CDR3 coding DNA: TGTGGGGGGCAGGGGAACACCGGGGAGCTGTTTTTT.

V usage is TRBV5-1 and J usage is TRBJ2-2, with 9 bases identical to TRBD1. CDR1 and CDR2 from the germline V gene are SGHRS and YFSETQ. This CDR3 comprises 16 residues. The V and J ends lost 0 bases and 0 bases, in that order; junction bases with no gene match: 0. Here the CDR3 reads CASSLGDRANTGELFF. CDR3 nucleotide sequence: TGCGCCAGCAGCTTGGGGGACAGGGCGAACACCGGGGAGCTGTTTTTT.